This is a list of T cell receptor beta chains from one sample in a study of blood T cell repertoires in COVID-19. Libraries were prepared by immunoSEQ multiplex PCR; TCRdb keeps only in-frame clonotypes and omits some of them. The data show about 60,000 clones, roughly 80% seen once. Sequences were obtained from peripheral blood. Source of these receptors: a human donor in a cohort sampled during active COVID-19. CDR3s include the opening cysteine and the closing phenylalanine or tryptophan. The D gene is left open where the match is weak. Size is omitted from some rows. Given values are once, few, many or a class for expanded clones.

j_gene | d_gene | v_gene | abundance | CDR3aa | CDR3nt
TRBJ2-7 | . | TRBV10-3 | . | CAISEASGPYEQYF | TGTGCCATCAGTGAGGCGAGCGGGCCCTACGAGCAGTACTTC
TRBJ2-7 | TRBD1 | TRBV4-1 | . | CASSQDMAGGYSVYEQYF | TGCGCCAGCAGCCAAGATATGGCAGGGGGTTATTCGGTCTACGAGCAGTACTTC
TRBJ2-3 | TRBD2 | TRBV7-6 | . | CASSPSGGLADTQYF | TGTGCCAGCAGCCCTAGCGGGGGCCTCGCAGATACGCAGTATTTT
TRBJ1-6 | . | TRBV4-2 | . | CASSFSNSPLHF | TGTGCCAGCAGTTTCTCGAATTCACCCCTCCACTTT
TRBJ1-1 | . | TRBV6-5 | . | CASSLREGTEAFF | TGTGCCAGCAGCCTCCGGGAGGGGACTGAAGCTTTCTTT
TRBJ2-7 | TRBD2 | TRBV27 | once | CASSLELAGPYEQYF | TGTGCCAGCAGTTTAGAGCTAGCGGGCCCCTACGAGCAGTACTTC
TRBJ1-1 | TRBD1 | TRBV6-5 | . | CASRKTGTVNTEAFF | TGTGCCAGCAGAAAGACAGGGACGGTGAACACTGAAGCTTTCTTT
TRBJ2-4 | TRBD2 | TRBV20-1 | . | CSASEAGADKNIQYF | TGCAGTGCTAGTGAAGCGGGAGCGGACAAAAACATTCAGTACTTC
TRBJ2-1 | . | TRBV19 | once | CASSDSTTYNEQFF | TGTGCCAGTAGTGACAGTACAACCTACAATGAGCAGTTCTTC
TRBJ1-1 | TRBD1 | TRBV5-4 | . | CASSRTGGRAEAFF | TGTGCCAGCAGCAGAACAGGGGGCAGGGCTGAAGCTTTCTTT
TRBJ1-2 | . | TRBV11-2 | once | CASTSMDSYGYTF | TGTGCCAGCACCTCAATGGACAGCTATGGCTACACCTTC
TRBJ2-6 | TRBD1 | TRBV6-4 | . | CASGRDRGRPGANVLTF | TGTGCCAGCGGGAGGGACAGGGGGCGCCCCGGGGCCAACGTCCTGACTTTC
TRBJ2-2 | . | TRBV7-9 | . | CAQESQGNKGTGELFF | TGTGCCCAGGAATCTCAGGGGAATAAAGGGACCGGGGAGCTGTTTTTT
TRBJ2-7 | . | TRBV3-1/TRBV3-2 | . | CASSLTKNHRLGSDGLYEQYF | TGTGCCAGCAGCCTAACCAAAAATCATCGTCTCGGGAGTGACGGTTTGTACGAGCAGTACTTC
TRBJ2-5 | TRBD2 | TRBV4-1 | . | CASSQEPGLARSAQETQYF | TGCGCCAGCAGCCAAGAACCAGGACTAGCGAGGTCCGCCCAAGAGACCCAGTACTTC
TRBJ1-2 | . | TRBV18 | . | CASSATGSNYDYTF | TGTGCCAGCTCCGCGACAGGAAGTAACTATGACTACACCTTC
TRBJ2-7 | . | TRBV4-1 | . | CASSLDPVNYEQYF | TGCGCCAGCAGCCTAGACCCGGTGAACTACGAGCAGTACTTC
TRBJ1-2 | . | TRBV2 | . | CASAGTNYGYTF | TGTGCCAGCGCGGGGACTAACTATGGCTACACCTTC
TRBJ1-2 | TRBD1 | TRBV29-1 | . | CSVEKGQGRGYTF | TGCAGCGTTGAAAAGGGACAGGGCCGTGGCTACACCTTC
TRBJ2-1 | . | TRBV5-1 | once | CASSGLSGDSYNEQFF | TGCGCCAGCAGCGGTCTAAGCGGAGACTCCTACAATGAGCAGTTCTTC
TRBJ1-6 | . | TRBV9 | . | CASSEGVSNSPLHF | TGTGCCAGCAGTGAGGGGGTTTCCAATTCACCCCTCCACTTT
TRBJ1-1 | . | TRBV4-1 | few | CASSQEARFRGEAFF | TGCGCCAGCAGCCAAGAGGCTCGTTTTCGGGGAGAAGCTTTCTTT
TRBJ2-7 | . | TRBV7-2 | . | CASRAGYLNYEQYF | TGTGCCAGCAGAGCAGGGTATTTAAACTACGAGCAGTACTTC
TRBJ2-1 | TRBD1 | TRBV5-4 | . | CASSLARDRGGNEQFF | TGTGCCAGCAGCTTGGCCCGGGACAGGGGTGGGAATGAGCAGTTCTTC